This T cell receptor (beta chain) is from a study of OX40 agonist ivuxolimab in advanced cancers. Study results and caveats: Certain nonresponding patients likewise had low normalized T-cell clonal expansion. CD8+ T cells were the subset that, on average, had more expanded clones than CD4+. Expanded peripheral T-cell antigen specificity went undetermined. The 0.1-3.0 mg/kg partial responders had among the lowest clonal expansion.

In its sample, this clone was seen once. The antigen is undetermined. V lost 6 bases, J lost 8 bases, and 14 bases lay in between. The germline V gene has CDR1 LNHDA and CDR2 SQIVND (reference sequence). This CDR3 has 13 residues. Using immunoSEQ multiplex PCR, the repertoire was profiled, and TCRdb retains in-frame clones only, with some absent. The data hold some 66,000 clones, with roughly four fifths observed a single time. This rearrangement joins TRBV19 to TRBJ2-1; no clear D gene. The clonotype comes from an adult with an advanced solid tumor such as melanoma, head and neck, liver or kidney cancer. Sequences were derived from CD4+ or CD8+ T cells sorted from blood, sampled in a trial of the OX40 agonist ivuxolimab. CDR3: CASRLPGGHEQFF. Here the CDR3 DNA reads TGTGCCAGTAGGCTCCCGGGTGGCCATGAGCAGTTCTTC.